The T cell receptor beta chain described here comes from a study of CD8+ T cells in alopecia areata. With 7 bases removed from V and 1 base from J, the gap between germline ends came to 10 bases. Germline values: CDR1 SQVTM, CDR2 ANQGSEA. The CDR3 totals 13 residues. Isolated RNA was reverse transcribed into cDNA used as the sequencing template. Using immunoSEQ multiplex PCR, the repertoire was profiled, and TCRdb retains in-frame clones only, with some absent. This table has 110,000 to 150,000 clones, around 50% appearing once. This clone was seen a handful of times. As yet, its antigen is unknown. Findings of the study overall: Relative to normal scalp, lesional scalp, especially alopecia totalis/universalis, showed higher clonality.

The sample was CD4+ T cells sorted from blood, taken at week 0. This TCR was sampled from a human donor with alopecia areata. V usage is TRBV29-1 and J usage is TRBJ2-2; TRBD2 might be the D (5 bases). CDR3 DNA: TGCAGCGCAGGAGAGGGGAACACCGGGGAGCTGTTTTTT. Amino acid sequence: CSAGEGNTGELFF.